A selection of T cell receptor beta chains follows, all from one sample in a study of identical twins. Each CDR3 protein gets one entry after TCRdb re-called the 5' RACE reads with MiXCR. This table holds just over 500,000 distinct CDR3 sequences, about 20% found once. The same specimen was also included in a second study, on T cells expressing NK-cell markers.

The sample was CD4+ T cells sorted from blood. The source is a woman aged 18-29 years in good health. Both conserved end residues are part of each CDR3. The D gene is left open where the match is weak. The size field is filled for only some rows; it gives once, few, many or a size class.

TRBV5-1	-	-	TRBJ2-1	CASMAGANEQFF	TGCGCCAGCATGGCGGGGGCAAATGAGCAGTTCTTC
TRBV3-1	-	-	TRBJ1-2	CASSQVRAANYGYTF	TGTGCCAGCAGCCAAGTCCGGGCCGCTAACTATGGCTACACCTTC
TRBV10-3	-	-	TRBJ1-1	CAISSRQGTGNTEAFF	TGTGCCATCAGTTCCCGTCAGGGAACGGGGAACACTGAAGCTTTCTTT
TRBV5-1	many	-	TRBJ2-7	CASSILAAQEGYEQYF	TGCGCCAGCAGCATATTAGCGGCCCAGGAGGGGTACGAGCAGTACTTC
TRBV6-5	-	-	TRBJ1-1	CASSYSGVNTEAFF	TGTGCCAGCAGTTACTCTGGGGTGAACACTGAAGCTTTCTTT
TRBV12-3/TRBV12-4	-	-	TRBJ2-2	CASSPHRAGELFF	TGTGCCAGCAGTCCCCACAGGGCCGGGGAGCTGTTTTTT
TRBV12-3/TRBV12-4	many	-	TRBJ1-1	CASSLRGGGTEAFF	TGTGCCAGCAGTTTAAGGGGAGGGGGCACTGAAGCTTTCTTT
TRBV7-2	-	-	TRBJ2-1	CASSLRPLWDNEQFF	TGTGCCAGCAGCTTAAGGCCCCTATGGGACAATGAGCAGTTCTTC
TRBV29-1	-	-	TRBJ1-2	CSVGWSHGYTF	TGCAGCGTTGGGTGGTCCCATGGCTACACCTTC
TRBV6-2/TRBV6-3	-	TRBD2	TRBJ2-7	CASRTPGLAGYEQYF	TGTGCCAGCAGAACCCCGGGACTAGCAGGCTACGAGCAGTACTTC
TRBV4-3	-	-	TRBJ2-5	CASSQDNRGLETQYF	TGCGCCAGCAGCCAAGATAATCGGGGGCTGGAGACCCAGTACTTC
TRBV2	-	-	TRBJ2-5	CASSTEGTAQETQYF	TGTGCCAGCAGTACGGAGGGGACAGCTCAAGAGACCCAGTACTTC
TRBV7-9	-	TRBD2	TRBJ2-3	CASRRLTSGGRDTQYF	TGTGCCAGCAGGCGTTTGACTAGCGGGGGAAGAGATACGCAGTATTTT
TRBV29-1	many	TRBD1	TRBJ1-2	CSVSGTGGTNYGYTF	TGCAGCGTCTCCGGGACAGGGGGCACAAACTATGGCTACACCTTC
TRBV20-1	few	TRBD2	TRBJ2-5	CSARDPLAGATKGETQYF	TGCAGTGCTAGAGACCCCCTAGCGGGGGCCACGAAGGGGGAGACCCAGTACTTC
TRBV12-3/TRBV12-4	-	TRBD2	TRBJ2-7	CASSSGTSGSDLQQYF	TGTGCCAGCAGTTCCGGGACTAGCGGGTCGGATCTACAGCAGTACTTC
TRBV12-3/TRBV12-4	few	-	TRBJ2-7	CASRMAATGEQYF	TGTGCCAGCAGAATGGCTGCTACTGGCGAGCAGTACTTC
TRBV11-2	-	-	TRBJ1-2	CASRGGGGYTF	TGTGCCAGCAGAGGTGGGGGTGGCTACACCTTC
TRBV4-1	few	-	TRBJ1-2	CASSQALAALWGYTF	TGCGCCAGCAGCCAAGCCCTAGCGGCCCTCTGGGGCTACACCTTC
TRBV12-3/TRBV12-4	-	-	TRBJ2-2	CASSGGGARNTGELFF	TGTGCCAGCAGTGGAGGTGGTGCTCGCAACACCGGGGAGCTGTTTTTT